These 22 T cell receptor beta chains were sequenced from one sample in a study of molecular identifiers for immune sequencing clone quantification (dated 2018 in TCRdb). Preparation of the library involved PCR. Sequencing relied on an Illumina HiSeq 4000. The public sequencing data were trimmed at Q25 with fastp and processed into clonotypes with MiXCR by TCRdb, which kept only in-frame beta chains. Each entry merges the rows of one CDR3 protein and shows their most common DNA and genes. In this sample the table shows about 300,000 distinct CDR3 sequences, roughly 23% of which occur a single time. The ten largest account for approximately 0.85% of the sample. The sequenced material came from naive CD8+ T cells from blood, with Jurkat cell RNA spiked in. Reading the label with the study, this specimen's cell subset or site is: FACS-sorted CD8+CD4-CCR7+CD45RA+ naive T cells. The receptors were gathered from a human donor in good health. Some libraries in this study had Jurkat cell RNA spiked in.

This sequence joins TRBV3-1 and TRBJ2-5, with 8 bases that match TRBD2. The CDR3 has 17 amino acids. Germline trimming cut 5 bases from V and 1 base from J; bases unmatched to any gene: 12. CDR1 and CDR2 from the germline V gene are LGHDT and YNNKEL (reference sequence). The CDR3 coding sequence is TGTGCCAGCAGCGTAACCTATAGCGGGGAACTCCAAGAGACCCAGTACTTC. Encoded protein: CASSVTYSGELQETQYF.

This clonotype was seen a handful of times. This chain uses TRBV20-1 with TRBJ1-2; D is ambiguous. The V and J ends lost 6 bases and 4 bases respectively, with 24 bases between them. From germline, CDR1 is DFQATT and CDR2 SNEGSKA (reference sequence). CDR3 length: 16 amino acids. The CDR3 loop is CSAPPSKSGSSYGYTF. DNA for the CDR3: TGCAGTGCCCCGCCGTCAAAGTCCGGGTCGAGCTATGGCTACACCTTC.

There are many counts of this clonotype. V usage is TRBV27 and J usage is TRBJ2-7; no firm D call. Per germline, CDR1 MNHEY and CDR2 SMNVEV (reference sequence). The length of the CDR3 is 14 residues. Trimming removed 4 bases at V and 0 bases at J, with 10 bases between. In nucleotides, the CDR3 is TGTGCCAGCAGTTCGTACCGACACTCCTACGAGCAGTACTTC. Protein: CASSSYRHSYEQYF.

Many counts were recorded for this clonotype. The V and J genes are TRBV19 and TRBJ1-2; perhaps TRBD1 as D (6 bases). V lost 5 bases, J lost 0 bases, and 13 bases lay in between. The CDR3 covers 15 residues. Germline V gene sequence: CDR1 LNHDA, CDR2 SQIVND (reference sequence). CDR3 nucleotides: TGTGCCAGTAGTGAATGGGACAACTCTAACTATGGCTACACCTTC. This codes for CASSEWDNSNYGYTF.

This clonotype was detected many times. The V gene is TRBV6-5, the J gene TRBJ1-5, with TRBD1 matching 7 bases. Germline assignment: CDR1 MNHEY and CDR2 SVGAGI. CDR3 length: 13 residues. J gave up 7 bases and V 6 bases, and 6 bases lay outside the gene matches. As DNA, the CDR3 is TGTGCCAGCAGGGGACAGTTTGGGCAGCCCCAGCATTTT. It encodes CASRGQFGQPQHF.

The genes are TRBV6-2 or TRBV6-3 and TRBJ2-5; 7 nucleotides match TRBD1. The CDR3 has 18 residues. CDR1 MNHEY and CDR2 SVGEGT come from the germline V gene. V trimming: 6 bases; J trimming: 1 base; junction bases outside the gene matches: 17. The CDR3 protein is CASSPPSPGTALQETQYF. CDR3 coding DNA: TGTGCCAGCAGCCCCCCCTCCCCCGGGACAGCGCTCCAAGAGACCCAGTACTTC.

This clonotype was counted many times. This rearrangement joins TRBV12-3 or TRBV12-4 to TRBJ2-3; D is ambiguous. The length of the CDR3 is 15 residues. Trimming took off 5 bases at V and 1 base at J, with 13 bases between the two ends. The CDR3 sequence is CASSPSGARTDTQYF. The CDR3 coding sequence is TGTGCCAGCAGTCCGTCAGGTGCTCGCACAGATACGCAGTATTTT.

This clonotype was seen ten or more times. This chain uses TRBV7-6 with TRBJ2-3; weak D call: TRBD2 (6 bases). The germline V gene encodes CDR1 SGHVS and CDR2 FNYEAQ. V dropped 8 bases and J dropped 2 bases, with 8 bases sitting between them. This CDR3 is built from 12 residues. The CDR3 region has the DNA TGTGCCAGCGGCGGGGTCACAGATACGCAGTATTTT. Encoded protein: CASGGVTDTQYF.

This clonotype came up a few times. This could be a read error, since a much larger clone is one nucleotide away. The chain carries TRBV13 and TRBJ2-7, with D hard to call. Germline V gene data show CDR1 as PRHDT and CDR2 as FYEKMQ (reference sequence). This CDR3 region has 15 residues. DNA of the CDR3: TGTGCCAGCAGCCCCGGCAAGTTGAATTACTACGAGCAGTGCTTC. It specifies CASSPGKLNYYEQCF.

The sample holds many counts of this clonotype. The rearrangement joins TRBV11-2 to TRBJ2-1; TRBD2 matches 14 bases. The J segment lost 8 bases and the V segment lost 5 bases, leaving 2 bases of the junction unmatched. The CDR3 consists of 14 residues. The germline CDR1 and CDR2 sequences are SGHAT and FQNNGV. The CDR3 spells CASSGTSGSDEQFF. CDR3 DNA sequence: TGTGCCAGCAGCGGGACTAGCGGGAGTGATGAGCAGTTCTTC. The variable domain in full, completed from reference TRBV11-2 and TRBJ2-1, reads EAGVAQSPRYKIIEKRQSVAFWCNPISGHATLYWYQQILGQGPKLLIQFQNNGVVDDSQLPKDRFSAERLKGVDSTLKIQPAKLEDSAVYLCASSGTSGSDEQFFGPGTRLTVL.

Points on this clonotype: Compared with germline, one end of the junction differs, possibly owing to a read error. The chain uses TRBV5-1 and TRBJ1-5; D remains unclear. CDR3 length: 15 residues. Germline lookup yields CDR1 SGHRS and CDR2 YFSETQ. As DNA, the CDR3 is TGCGCCAACAGCCCCCTAGGTGTGAGCAATCAGCCTCAGCATTTT. Its translation is CANSPLGVSNQPQHF. Full variable domain (remainder filled in from reference TRBV5-1 and TRBJ1-5): KAGVTQTPRYLIKTRGQQVTLSCSPISGHRSVSWYQQTPGQGLQFLFEYFSETQRNKGNFPGRFSGRQFSNSRSEMNVSTLELGDSALYLCANSPLGVSNQPQHFGDGTRLSIL.

The sample holds many counts of this clonotype. The genes are TRBV5-4 and TRBJ2-3; TRBD1 matches 9 bases. V shed 7 bases and J 2 bases; nucleotides not matched to a gene: 5. The CDR3 is 14 residues long. Germline CDR1 reads SGHNT; CDR2 reads YYREEE (reference sequence). The CDR3 bases are TGTGCCAGCGGGGACAGGGAATTCACAGATACGCAGTATTTT. It codes for CASGDREFTDTQYF.

This clonotype was detected ten times or more. This sequence joins TRBV5-5 and TRBJ1-6; possible D gene TRBD1, 5 bases. The CDR3 extends over 13 amino acids. Looked up from germline, CDR1 is SGHKS and CDR2 is YYEKEE (reference sequence). Trimming cost V 0 bases and J 15 bases, with 13 bases left between them. CDR3 coding DNA: TGTGCCAGCAGCTTGGATGGAGGGGAGATCCTCCACTTT. Amino acid sequence: CASSLDGGEILHF.

This clonotype appeared many times. The rearrangement joins TRBV14 to TRBJ2-7, with no clear D. The V end lost 6 bases, the J end lost 1 base, and 10 bases lay between the germline ends. From germline, CDR1 is SGHDN and CDR2 FVKESK. The CDR3 spans 13 residues. The CDR3 loop is CASRLDGSYEQYF. CDR3 DNA sequence: TGTGCCAGCAGACTTGACGGGTCCTACGAGCAGTACTTC.

This clonotype was recorded once. This may come from a read error, since a much larger clone is one base off. As DNA, the CDR3 is TGCGCCAGCGGCTGGGGACAGGACCTCACTGAAGCTTTCTTT. Its translation: CASGWGQDLTEAFF. The chain links TRBV5-1 to TRBJ1-1; 8 positions agree with TRBD1. The CDR3 covers 14 residues. V trimming: 7 bases; J trimming: 4 bases; junction bases outside the gene matches: 9. From germline, CDR1 is SGHRS and CDR2 YFSETQ.

Turning to this clonotype: A much larger clonotype is one base distant, so this may be a read error. The chain has TRBV9 and TRBJ1-5; a weak D match, TRBD1 (5 bases). Germline V gene sequence: CDR1 SGDLS, CDR2 YYNGEE. The CDR3 spans 14 residues. The CDR3 reads CVSSVGQGYQPQHF. Written as DNA, the CDR3 is TGTGTCAGCAGCGTAGGGCAGGGCTATCAGCCCCAGCATTTT.

Turning to this clonotype: This may be a read error, as it is one base from a much larger clone. The chain recombines TRBV27 with TRBJ1-5; D is undetermined. Germline-derived CDR1 and CDR2 are MNHEY and SMNVEV (reference sequence). The CDR3 spans 13 residues. This CDR3 reads CASSPWAFQPRHF. Here the CDR3 DNA reads TGTGCCAGCAGTCCGTGGGCTTTTCAGCCCCGGCATTTT.

This clonotype showed up just a few times. The chain couples TRBV27 to TRBJ2-7, with D tentatively TRBD2 (5 bases). Trimming pared 0 bases from V and 6 bases from J, leaving 18 bases between. This CDR3 has 16 residues. The germline CDR1 and CDR2 sequences are MNHEY and SMNVEV (reference sequence). In DNA, the CDR3 is TGTGCCAGCAGTTTATCTGCCCCCCCGGGGAGAAGCGAGCAGTACTTC. It yields the protein CASSLSAPPGRSEQYF.

This clonotype was observed many times. This chain joins TRBV4-3 and TRBJ2-3; 7 bases fit TRBD2. The CDR3 spans 16 residues. Germline assignment: CDR1 LGHNA and CDR2 YSLEER. V was pared by 0 bases and J by 3 bases, with 6 bases of the junction left unmatched. The CDR3 bases are TGCGCCAGCAGCCAAGATTACGGGAGGCGGACAGATACGCAGTATTTT. Its translation: CASSQDYGRRTDTQYF.

This clonotype has only a few counts. The chain is built from TRBV6-1 and TRBJ1-1, with a weak D call TRBD1 (6 bases). Germline lookup yields CDR1 MNHNS and CDR2 SASEGT. This CDR3 spans 17 amino acids. V lost 0 bases and J 1 base, leaving 15 bases between the germline ends. The CDR3 bases are TGTGCCAGCAGTGAAGCCGATGGACAGAGATGGAACACTGAAGCTTTCTTT. Its translation: CASSEADGQRWNTEAFF.

The V gene is TRBV9, the J gene TRBJ2-7; D is possibly TRBD1 or TRBD2 (5 bases each). Trimming took 2 bases from V and 0 from J, leaving 9 bases between them. Per germline, CDR1 SGDLS and CDR2 YYNGEE. CDR3 length: 14 amino acids. The CDR3 DNA reads as TGTGCCAGCAGCGTGGGGGAGAGCTCCTACGAGCAGTACTTC. This codes for CASSVGESSYEQYF.

This clonotype was seen just once. Without the conserved terminal phenylalanine or tryptophan, this CDR3 likely stems from a read error. The V call is TRBV5-3, the J call TRBJ1-1; 8 bases fit TRBD1. TRBV5-3 is flagged as an ORF with uncertain function. The CDR3 covers 14 residues. The DNA of the CDR3 is TGTGCCAGCAGCTTGTCAGGGGGCTATACTGAAGCTTTCTCT. This encodes CASSLSGGYTEAFS.